These 10 T cell receptor beta chains originate from one sample sequenced in a study of long-term antiretroviral therapy in people with HIV. Samples were assayed with immunoSEQ v3.0 at survey level. Repertoires were generated with immunoSEQ multiplex PCR, while TCRdb's copy carries only in-frame clones and drops some. This sample has roughly 33,000 clones, with approximately 84% found just once. The sample consisted of unsorted PBMCs, taken 3.1 years after starting antiretroviral therapy. The source is a woman in her forties or fifties with HIV.

The genes are TRBV18 and TRBJ2-3; D is unresolved. Germline values: CDR1 KGHSH, CDR2 LQKENI. V lost 2 bases and J 2 bases, leaving 5 bases between the germline ends. The CDR3 sequence is 13 residues long. CDR3 in amino acids: CASSPRVTDTQYF. As DNA, the CDR3 is TGTGCCAGCTCACCAAGGGTCACAGATACGCAGTATTTT.

The CDR3 spells CASSKRWGETQYF. DNA of the CDR3: TGTGCCAGCAGCAAGAGGTGGGGAGAGACCCAGTACTTC. The chain is built from TRBV2 and TRBJ2-5; D unresolved. Germline lookup yields CDR1 SNHLY and CDR2 FYNNEI. This CDR3 is built from 13 residues. The V end was cut by 6 bases, the J end by 4 bases, with 12 bases between.

This chain uses TRBV27 with TRBJ1-5; maybe TRBD1 (5 bases). CDR3 length: 14 amino acids. The V end was cut by 2 bases, the J end by 3 bases, with 8 bases between. Per the germline V gene, CDR1 is MNHEY and CDR2 is SMNVEV (reference sequence). In nucleotides, the CDR3 is TGTGCCAGCAGTTTAGCGGGGGTCAATCAGCCCCAGCATTTT. Its translation: CASSLAGVNQPQHF.

The chain has TRBV6-1 and TRBJ2-3; 13 nucleotides line up with TRBD2. Per germline, CDR1 MNHNS and CDR2 SASEGT. With V trimmed by 4 bases and J by 6 bases, 7 bases remained unmatched. The CDR3 totals 16 residues. The CDR3 reads CASSVTSGGAGDTQYF. The CDR3 bases are TGTGCCAGCAGTGTCACTAGCGGGGGGGCCGGGGATACGCAGTATTTT.

The chain has TRBV5-1 and TRBJ2-5; D call uncertain. Between the trimmed V and J ends, which lost 0 bases and 0 bases, there was a span of 6 bases. Germline CDR1 reads SGHRS; CDR2 reads YFSETQ. The CDR3 has 14 amino acids. The CDR3 bases are TGCGCCAGCAGCTTGGTTGGAAACCAAGAGACCCAGTACTTC. It codes for CASSLVGNQETQYF.

The chain links TRBV5-1 to TRBJ1-2, with 11 bases aligning to TRBD1. This CDR3 is 17 amino acids long. CDR1 and CDR2 (germline): SGHRS, YFSETQ. Unmatched junction bases numbered 7, after V lost 1 base and J lost 2 bases. CDR3 in amino acids: CASSLPWTGGENYGYTF. The CDR3 bases are TGCGCCAGCAGCTTGCCCTGGACAGGGGGCGAAAACTATGGCTACACCTTC. Using reference TRBV5-1 and TRBJ1-2 for the parts outside the CDR3, the full variable domain is KAGVTQTPRYLIKTRGQQVTLSCSPISGHRSVSWYQQTPGQGLQFLFEYFSETQRNKGNFPGRFSGRQFSNSRSEMNVSTLELGDSALYLCASSLPWTGGENYGYTFGSGTRLTVV.

This clone was counted only a few times. This chain connects TRBV19 to TRBJ2-7, with 8 nucleotides matching TRBD1. CDR1 and CDR2 (germline): LNHDA, SQIVND (reference sequence). Unmatched junction bases numbered 11, after V lost 7 bases and J lost 3 bases. There are 15 residues in the CDR3. CDR3 nucleotides: TGTGCCAGTAAAACCCGGACAGGGTTTATCTACGAGCAGTACTTC. Protein sequence: CASKTRTGFIYEQYF.

About this clone itself: The junction shows a germline mismatch at one end, possibly a read error. The rearrangement links TRBV4-2 to TRBJ2-1; TRBD2 is a possible D gene (5 bases). The CDR3 runs 12 residues. CDR1 is LGHNA, CDR2 YNFKEQ, per germline. The CDR3 sequence: CASSQEVTFGIF. Written as DNA, the CDR3 is TGTGCCAGCAGCCAAGAAGTGACATTCGGGATCTTC.

The chain is built from TRBV7-2 and TRBJ2-3, with 8 bases lining up with TRBD2. Germline CDR1 is SGHTA and CDR2 is FQGNSA. J lost 3 bases, V lost 5 bases, and 10 bases had no gene match. CDR3 length equals 16 residues. CDR3 nucleotide sequence: TGTGCCAGCAGCCCACTTGGCGGCGGGGGGACAGATACGCAGTATTTT. It is translated as CASSPLGGGGTDTQYF. The whole variable domain, remainder taken from reference TRBV7-2 and TRBJ2-3, is GAGVSQSPSNKVTEKGKDVELRCDPISGHTALYWYRQSLGQGLEFLIYFQGNSAPDKSGLPSDRFSAERTGGSVSTLTIQRTQQEDSAVYLCASSPLGGGGTDTQYFGPGTRLTVL.

Only one count was recorded for this clone. The chain combines TRBV5-1 with TRBJ1-1; a weak D match, TRBD1 (5 bases). Germline CDR1 is SGHRS and CDR2 is YFSETQ. The CDR3 length is 16 residues. V lost 1 base, J lost 0 bases, and 13 bases lay in between. The CDR3 coding sequence is TGCGCCAGCAGCTTGAGGGACGGAGCCTTGAACACTGAAGCTTTCTTT. Encoded protein: CASSLRDGALNTEAFF.